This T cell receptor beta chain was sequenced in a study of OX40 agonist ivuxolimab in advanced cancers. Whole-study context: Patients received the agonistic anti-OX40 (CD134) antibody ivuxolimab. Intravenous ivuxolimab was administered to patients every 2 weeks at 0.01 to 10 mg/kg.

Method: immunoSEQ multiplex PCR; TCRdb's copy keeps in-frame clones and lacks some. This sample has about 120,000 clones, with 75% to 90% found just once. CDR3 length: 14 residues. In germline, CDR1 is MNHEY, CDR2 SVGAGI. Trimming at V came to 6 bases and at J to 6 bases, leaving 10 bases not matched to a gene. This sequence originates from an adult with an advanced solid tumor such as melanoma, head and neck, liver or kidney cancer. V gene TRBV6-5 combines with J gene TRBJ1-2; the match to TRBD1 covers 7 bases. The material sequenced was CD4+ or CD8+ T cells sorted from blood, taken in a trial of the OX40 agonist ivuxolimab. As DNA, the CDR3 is TGTGCCAGCAGATCCACAGGGGTTTCACATGGCTACACCTTC. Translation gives CASRSTGVSHGYTF.